Listed below are T cell receptor beta chains from one sample, sequenced in a study of cytomegalovirus exposure and HLA in healthy donors. This table comes from immunoSEQ multiplex PCR, and its TCRdb copy is limited to in-frame clones, with some not included. Altogether around 180,000 clones are present, more than 75% being singletons, with the ten largest covering more than 1.5%. Sequenced sample: PBMCs. The receptor set was obtained from a young woman in good health and CMV-seronegative. The CDR3 runs from the conserved cysteine through the conserved F or W. Fields, in order: clone size, D gene, V gene, J gene, CDR3 length, CDR3 DNA, CDR3 protein. The D gene is left open where the match is weak. Some rows mark clone size as missing; the rest say once, few, many or name a class of expanded clone.

NA	TRBD2	TRBV7-6	TRBJ2-3	15	TGTGCCAGCAGATCCCGGACTAGCGGGGCGGATACGCAGTATTTT	CASRSRTSGADTQYF
NA	TRBD2	TRBV5-1	TRBJ2-7	16	TGCGCCAGCAGGTCACTAGCGGAAGCGAACTCCTACGAGCAGTACTTC	CASRSLAEANSYEQYF
NA	NA	TRBV6-6	TRBJ1-2	11	TGTGCCAGCAGTTCGGGATATGGCTACACCTTC	CASSSGYGYTF
NA	NA	TRBV5-1	TRBJ2-5	15	TGCGCCAGCAGCCCACTAGGTGGGAAGGCGGAGACCCAGTACTTC	CASSPLGGKAETQYF
NA	TRBD2	TRBV11-2	TRBJ2-7	15	TGTGCCAGCAGCTCCCAAGCCGGGGGGATATACGAGCAGTACTTC	CASSSQAGGIYEQYF
NA	NA	TRBV13	TRBJ1-1	16	TGTGCCAGCAGCTTAGGGGAACCGCAGTGGGCCACTGAAGCTTTCTTT	CASSLGEPQWATEAFF
NA	NA	TRBV6-5	TRBJ2-2	12	TGTGCCAGCAGCAGAGGAACCGGGGAGCTGTTTTTT	CASSRGTGELFF
NA	TRBD1	TRBV30	TRBJ1-5	15	TGTGCCTGGAGCGTTGGGACAGATAGCAATCAGCCCCAGCATTTT	CAWSVGTDSNQPQHF
NA	NA	TRBV25-1	TRBJ1-5	13	TGTGCCAGCAGTGAGGACAGCCCCCAGCCCCAGCATTTT	CASSEDSPQPQHF
NA	NA	TRBV9	TRBJ1-2	13	TGTGCCAGCAGCGTAGGAGGCGACTATGGCTACACCTTC	CASSVGGDYGYTF
few	TRBD2	TRBV19	TRBJ2-7	19	TGTGCCAGTAGTATCACGCCCGGGACTAGCGGAGCTCCTTTCTACGAGCAGTACTTC	CASSITPGTSGAPFYEQYF
NA	TRBD1	TRBV7-9	TRBJ1-1	14	TGTGCCAGCAGCAGGACAGGCGAAAACACTGAAGCTTTCTTT	CASSRTGENTEAFF
NA	NA	TRBV11-3	TRBJ2-1	18	TGTGCCAGCAGACTAGGTTCGCTGGCTGGAGGAACGTACAATGAGCAGTTCTTC	CASRLGSLAGGTYNEQFF
once	TRBD1	TRBV5-4	TRBJ1-2	13	TGTGCCAGCAGCTGGGACAGGGCGACTGGCTACACCTTC	CASSWDRATGYTF
NA	NA	TRBV30	TRBJ1-6	11	TGTGCCTGGAGTTCGAATTCACCCCTCCACTTT	CAWSSNSPLHF
NA	TRBD2	TRBV27	TRBJ2-5	17	TGTGCCAGCAGTTTATCGGTAGCGGGGGGGCGGGAAGAGACCCAGTACTTC	CASSLSVAGGREETQYF
NA	TRBD1	TRBV6-5	TRBJ1-2	16	TGTGCCAGCAGTTCCGACGGTGTTGACAGGGTTCATGGCTACACCTTC	CASSSDGVDRVHGYTF
NA	NA	TRBV6-4	TRBJ2-1	15	TGTGCCAGCAGTGACTCGACGGGGGACTACAATGAGCAGTTCTTC	CASSDSTGDYNEQFF
NA	NA	TRBV6-5	TRBJ2-5	13	TGTGCCAGCAGTTATGCGGTTGGGGAGACCCAGTACTTC	CASSYAVGETQYF
NA	TRBD2	TRBV19	TRBJ2-3	16	TGTGCCAGTAGTAAGGCGGTAGCGGGAGCCACAGATACGCAGTATTTT	CASSKAVAGATDTQYF
NA	NA	TRBV20-1	TRBJ1-4	11	TGCAGTGCTAGAAGGAGTGAAAAACTGTTTTTT	CSARRSEKLFF
NA	TRBD1	TRBV7-3	TRBJ1-1	14	TGTGCCAGCAGCGAAACAGGGGGCCGGACTGAAGCTTTCTTT	CASSETGGRTEAFF
NA	TRBD2	TRBV7-2	TRBJ2-4	15	TGTGCCAGCAGCTCGCGGACTAGCGGCAAAAACATTCAGTACTTC	CASSSRTSGKNIQYF
NA	NA	TRBV18	TRBJ2-6	16	TGTGCCAGCTCACCGCGGGACGGCTCTGGGGCCAACGTCCTGACTTTC	CASSPRDGSGANVLTF
NA	TRBD1	TRBV11-1	TRBJ2-1	13	TGTGCCAGCAGCGCCGGGACAGTCAATGAGCAGTTCTTC	CASSAGTVNEQFF
NA	TRBD1	TRBV5-1	TRBJ1-5	14	TGCGCCAGCAGCTTGGGGACAGGGGTTCAGCCCCAGCATTTT	CASSLGTGVQPQHF
once	NA	TRBV9	TRBJ1-1	13	TGTGCCAGCAGCGTAGGGCAAGACACTGAAGCTTTCTTT	CASSVGQDTEAFF
NA	TRBD2	TRBV6-5	TRBJ2-3	13	TGTGCCAGCCGGGCGGGGGACACAGATACGCAGTATTTT	CASRAGDTDTQYF
NA	TRBD2	TRBV19	TRBJ2-4	13	TGTGCCAGTAGCGAGTCAGCGGGAGCTCATCAGTACTTC	CASSESAGAHQYF
NA	NA	TRBV5-8	TRBJ1-2	12	TGTGCCAGCAGCTTATCCAAACTAAAGGTCCTTTTC	CASSLSKLKVLF
NA	TRBD2	TRBV4-1	TRBJ2-7	15	TGCGCCAGCAGCCAAGAACTAGCGTCCCGCCGCGAGCAGTACTTC	CASSQELASRREQYF
NA	TRBD2	TRBV7-2	TRBJ2-2	16	TGTGCCAGCACCAGGGTAGCGGGGGCCTCCACCGGGGAGCTGTTTTTT	CASTRVAGASTGELFF
few	TRBD2	TRBV10-2	TRBJ2-2	16	TGCGCCAGCAGTGTAGTACGGGGGGGGCCGGTCGGGGAGCTGTTTTTT	CASSVVRGGPVGELFF
once	TRBD1	TRBV9	TRBJ1-1	14	TGTGCCAGCAGCGTAGAGGGGGCCGAGACTGAAGCTTTCTTT	CASSVEGAETEAFF
NA	TRBD2	TRBV10-1	TRBJ2-2	16	TGCGCCAGCAGTGAGCTAGCGGGGGAGAACACCGGGGAGCTGTTTTTT	CASSELAGENTGELFF